These 4 T cell receptor beta chains were sequenced from one sample in a study of sequential checkpoint blockade in melanoma. Profiling relied on immunoSEQ multiplex PCR, and the TCRdb table lists in-frame clones only, not all of them. The sample lists about 11,000 clones, around 30% occurring once. Specified treatment: randomized to nivolumab then ipilimumab (arm A) or the reverse (arm B). Specimen: tumor tissue (inferred from file names), collected from a patient given nivolumab and ipilimumab in sequence. Receptors originate from a human donor with melanoma.

The chain links TRBV19 to TRBJ2-2; TRBD2 agrees at 7 bases. The germline CDR1 and CDR2 sequences are LNHDA and SQIVND (reference sequence). The CDR3 sequence is 14 residues long. The V segment lost 6 bases and the J segment 5 bases; nucleotides outside the gene matches: 6. DNA for the CDR3: TGTGCCAGTAGACGCATGGGAGGGACCGGGGAGCTGTTTTTT. It translates to CASRRMGGTGELFF. Looking up the rest from reference TRBV19 and TRBJ2-2 gives the full variable domain: DGGITQSPKYLFRKEGQNVTLSCEQNLNHDAMYWYRQDPGQGLRLIYYSQIVNDFQKGDIAEGYSVSREKKESFPLTVTSAQKNPTAFYLCASRRMGGTGELFFGEGSRLTVL.

This chain joins TRBV18 and TRBJ2-6; tentative D call: TRBD2 (5 bases). Trimming removed 3 bases at V and 0 bases at J, with 15 bases between. Germline values: CDR1 KGHSH, CDR2 LQKENI. The length of the CDR3 is 18 residues. The CDR3 here is CASSPRTLTGSGANVLTF. The CDR3 DNA reads as TGTGCCAGCTCACCCCGGACTCTGACCGGCTCTGGGGCCAACGTCCTGACTTTC. The complete variable domain, with remaining parts taken from reference TRBV18 and TRBJ2-6, reads NAGVMQNPRHLVRRRGQEARLRCSPMKGHSHVYWYRQLPEEGLKFMVYLQKENIIDESGMPKERFSAEFPKEGPSILRIQQVVRGDSAAYFCASSPRTLTGSGANVLTFGAGSRLTVL.

Only a few counts were recorded for this clone. J is TRBJ1-6 and V is TRBV6-8, with 7 bases aligning to TRBD1. The V gene end was trimmed by 7 bases and the J gene end by 9 bases; junction bases not matched to a gene: 6. CDR3 length: 13 amino acids. From germline, CDR1 is MNHGY and CDR2 SAAAGT. Here the CDR3 DNA reads TGTGCCAGCAAGGAACCAGGGGGTTCACCCCTCCACTTT. Translated: CASKEPGGSPLHF.

The rearrangement uses TRBV5-1 and TRBJ2-7; 10 nucleotides align to TRBD1. With V trimmed by 2 bases and J by 4 bases, 6 bases remained unmatched. The germline CDR1 and CDR2 sequences are SGHRS and YFSETQ. The length of the CDR3 is 15 residues. DNA of the CDR3: TGCGCCAGCAGCTTAGACAGGGGGCAACCTTACGAGCAGTACTTC. This translates into CASSLDRGQPYEQYF.